Listed here are 32 T cell receptor beta chains from one sample, sequenced in a study of vaccination effects on CD4 cells after COVID-19. Generated by immunoSEQ multiplex PCR, the TCRdb table keeps only in-frame clones and is missing some. The sample carries about 70,000 clones, around 70% recorded once. Antigen-specific CD4+ T cells were expanded (with viral peptide pools) by the ViraFEST assay ahead of sequencing. CD4+ T cell isolation took place after less than 13 days of culture. Infection with SARS-CoV-2 occurred in the person between March and December 2020, and PCR confirmed it. The antigens of these receptors remain unknown. Sequenced material: CD4+ T cells from PBMCs cultured with HIV peptides, taken before COVID-19 vaccination. The subset denotes: HIV-1 Nef peptide pool negative control/reference culture. These receptors were obtained from a human donor who had a prior SARS-CoV-2 infection.

This chain links TRBV5-1 with TRBJ2-1, with 16 bases that match TRBD2. The V gene end was trimmed by 4 bases and the J gene end by 8 bases; junction bases not matched to a gene: 6. From germline, CDR1 is SGHRS and CDR2 YFSETQ. This CDR3 is built from 16 residues. The CDR3 region has the DNA TGCGCCAGCAGCCCAGGGACTAGCGGGGGGGCTCATGAGCAGTTCTTC. Encoded protein: CASSPGTSGGAHEQFF.

This chain joins TRBV11-3 and TRBJ2-3; no definite D call. This CDR3 comprises 11 residues. Looked up from germline, CDR1 is SGHNT and CDR2 is YENEEA. V shed 4 bases and J shed 7 bases, with 6 bases lying between them. The CDR3 is CASSYQYTQYF. In nucleotides, the CDR3 is TGTGCCAGCAGCTACCAGTATACGCAGTATTTT.

The J gene is TRBJ1-3, the V gene TRBV18; D uncertain. V was clipped by 8 bases and J by 0 bases, with 11 bases between them. The germline CDR1 and CDR2 sequences are KGHSH and LQKENI. The CDR3 is made up of 14 amino acids. CDR3 coding DNA: TGTGCCAGCCACCGGACGAGCTCTGGAAACACCATATATTTT. Protein sequence: CASHRTSSGNTIYF.

The chain links TRBV5-1 to TRBJ1-1, with D perhaps matching TRBD1 (5 bases). In germline, CDR1 is SGHRS, CDR2 YFSETQ. V was trimmed by 4 bases and J by 0 bases, leaving 10 bases between them. This CDR3 region has 14 residues. The CDR3 protein is CASSRGTVNTEAFF. The CDR3 coding sequence is TGCGCCAGCAGCCGAGGGACGGTGAACACTGAAGCTTTCTTT.

V is TRBV7-6 and J is TRBJ2-7, with D unresolved. This CDR3 comprises 12 residues. From germline, CDR1 is SGHVS and CDR2 FNYEAQ. Trimming pared 6 bases from V and 6 bases from J, leaving 12 bases between. The CDR3 DNA reads as TGTGCCAGCAGTCCGACTGGGGTCGAGCAGTACTTC. Protein: CASSPTGVEQYF. Using reference TRBV7-6 and TRBJ2-7 for the parts outside the CDR3, the full variable domain is GAGVSQSPRYKVTKRGQDVALRCDPISGHVSLYWYRQALGQGPEFLTYFNYEAQQDKSGLPNDRFSAERPEGSISTLTIQRTEQRDSAMYRCASSPTGVEQYFGPGTRLTVT.

The J gene is TRBJ1-2, the V gene TRBV6-5; tentatively, D is TRBD1 (5 bases). Trimming removed 6 bases from V and 5 bases from J, with 16 bases in between. This CDR3 spans 14 amino acids. Germline V gene sequence: CDR1 MNHEY, CDR2 SVGAGI. Here the CDR3 reads CASRPGPEGYGYTF. The CDR3 DNA follows: TGTGCCAGCAGACCCGGTCCCGAGGGGTATGGCTACACCTTC.

The rearrangement uses TRBV5-4 and TRBJ2-3; 10 bases fit TRBD2. Trimming removed 2 bases from V and 9 bases from J; junction bases left unmatched: 6. This CDR3 has 14 residues. In germline, CDR1 is SGHNT, CDR2 YYREEE (reference sequence). CDR3 DNA: TGTGCCAGCAGCTTCCTAGCGGGGGAGGGGACGCAGTATTTT. This codes for CASSFLAGEGTQYF.

The chain is built from TRBV9 and TRBJ2-7, with 9 bases identical to TRBD2. V gave up 4 bases and J gave up 4 bases; unmatched junction bases: 6. The length of the CDR3 is 14 residues. CDR1 and CDR2 (germline): SGDLS, YYNGEE. CDR3 sequence reads: CASSSQAGGYEQYF. In nucleotides, the CDR3 is TGTGCCAGCAGCTCCCAAGCGGGGGGTTACGAGCAGTACTTC.

This chain joins TRBV3-1 (or the pseudogene TRBV3-2) and TRBJ1-2; tentatively, D is TRBD1 (6 bases). CDR1 is LGHDT, CDR2 YNNKEL, per germline (reference sequence). The CDR3 totals 13 residues. V lost 2 bases, J lost 5 bases, and 9 bases lay in between. In nucleotides, the CDR3 is TGTGCCAGCAGCCAACACCAGGGGTATGGCTACACCTTC. The encoded protein is CASSQHQGYGYTF.

V is TRBV11-1 and J is TRBJ2-3; 9 nucleotides agree with TRBD1. The CDR3 runs to 16 residues. CDR1 is SGHAT and CDR2 is FQDESV in the germline V gene (reference sequence). Trimming removed 5 bases from V and 4 bases from J; junction bases left unmatched: 10. DNA of the CDR3: TGTGCCAGCAGCGGCCGGGACAGGGTACGGCCAGATACGCAGTATTTT. Translation: CASSGRDRVRPDTQYF.

V is TRBV6-1 and J is TRBJ2-7; 7 bases match TRBD1. Germline lookup yields CDR1 MNHNS and CDR2 SASEGT. This CDR3 spans 15 amino acids. The junction had 9 bases not matched to a gene; V was cut back by 3 bases and J by 4 bases. The CDR3 DNA reads as TGTGCCAGCAGTGAGGGGACAGCTGTATTTTACGAGCAGTACTTC. Protein product: CASSEGTAVFYEQYF.

The chain joins TRBV20-1 to TRBJ2-5, with 8 positions matching TRBD1. V trimming: 3 bases; J trimming: 4 bases; junction bases outside the gene matches: 1. Looked up from germline, CDR1 is DFQATT and CDR2 is SNEGSKA (reference sequence). The CDR3 consists of 12 residues. The CDR3 DNA reads TGCAGTGCTAGTACAGGGGGAGAGACCCAGTACTTC. It codes for CSASTGGETQYF.

This clone appeared a few times. The gene calls are TRBV18 and TRBJ2-1; tentatively, D is TRBD2 (6 bases). CDR1 and CDR2 from the germline V gene are KGHSH and LQKENI. V lost 4 bases and J 7 bases, leaving 11 bases between the germline ends. This CDR3 spans 13 amino acids. CDR3 nucleotides: TGTGCCAGCTCACAGGACTATGGGAATGAGCAGTTCTTC. It is translated as CASSQDYGNEQFF.

This chain links TRBV5-1 with TRBJ2-5; TRBD2 might be the D (6 bases). V lost 4 bases, J lost 5 bases, and 15 bases lay in between. Per germline, CDR1 SGHRS and CDR2 YFSETQ. There are 14 residues in the CDR3. CDR3 nucleotide sequence: TGCGCCAGCAGCGTCCAGGGACTGAGGGAGACCCAGTACTTC. The encoded protein is CASSVQGLRETQYF.

The chain recombines TRBV25-1 with TRBJ1-2; D is uncertain. This CDR3 spans 15 amino acids. Trimming cost V 4 bases and J 5 bases, with 17 bases left between them. Germline CDR1 reads MGHDK; CDR2 reads SYGVNS. Here the CDR3 reads CASSGILRAWYGYTF. The CDR3 coding sequence is TGTGCCAGCAGTGGAATATTGAGGGCCTGGTATGGCTACACCTTC.

The V and J genes are TRBV14 and TRBJ1-1; no firm D call. This CDR3 has 14 residues. Per germline, CDR1 SGHDN and CDR2 FVKESK. Trimming took 0 bases from V and 2 from J, leaving 7 bases between them. The CDR3 DNA is TGTGCCAGCAGCCAAGAGCCCGTTAACACTGAAGCTTTCTTT. Residues: CASSQEPVNTEAFF.

The chain couples TRBV11-1 to TRBJ2-2; D is unresolved. Germline loops: CDR1 SGHAT, CDR2 FQDESV (reference sequence). V was clipped by 5 bases and J by 5 bases, with 12 bases between them. The CDR3 totals 14 residues. The CDR3 bases are TGTGCCAGCAGCCCCCAAGCCCTGACCGGGGAGCTGTTTTTT. Translation: CASSPQALTGELFF.

J is TRBJ2-1 and V is TRBV30; 7 nucleotides match TRBD1. Germline-derived CDR1 and CDR2 are GTSNPN and SVGIG (reference sequence). J lost 4 bases, V lost 2 bases, and 11 bases had no gene match. The CDR3 is 16 amino acids. In DNA, the CDR3 is TGTGCCTGGAGTACCCCCCCAGGGGGATCTTACAATGAGCAGTTCTTC. It specifies CAWSTPPGGSYNEQFF.

CDR3 amino acids: CASSLEMGTEAFF. The CDR3 nucleotides read TGTGCCAGCAGCTTAGAGATGGGGACTGAAGCTTTCTTT. J is TRBJ1-1 and V is TRBV7-8; D not certain. V dropped 1 base and J dropped 5 bases, with 8 bases sitting between them. CDR3 length equals 13 residues. Germline loops: CDR1 SGHVS, CDR2 FQNEAQ.

The rearrangement links TRBV11-2 to TRBJ2-4; D is perhaps TRBD1 (6 bases). The germline V and J ends were trimmed by 5 bases and 2 bases, with 19 bases remaining between them. Germline V gene data show CDR1 as SGHAT and CDR2 as FQNNGV. This CDR3 is built from 17 residues. This CDR3 is CASSRDTPPLPKNIQYF. The CDR3, as DNA: TGTGCCAGCAGCCGGGACACCCCCCCATTGCCCAAAAACATTCAGTACTTC.

The CDR3 coding sequence is TGTGCCAGCAGCTTAATAAGAACCGGGGAGCTGTTTTTT. Translated: CASSLIRTGELFF. The chain combines TRBV7-3 with TRBJ2-2; D remains unclear. With 1 base removed from V and 5 bases from J, the gap between germline ends came to 5 bases. CDR3 size: 13 residues. Germline loops: CDR1 SGHTA, CDR2 FQGTGA.

V is TRBV12-1 and J is TRBJ1-5. TRBV12-1 is tagged as a pseudogene. The CDR3 loop spans 17 amino acids. The CDR3, as DNA: TGTGCCAGCAGATCCGGGACGGAGCATAAACAGAATCAGCCCCAGCATTTT. This sequence encodes CASRSGTEHKQNQPQHF.

This chain links TRBV2 with TRBJ1-1; TRBD1 agrees at 8 bases. CDR3 length: 12 residues. The ends lost 7 bases at V and 9 bases at J; junction bases unmatched: 7. Germline values: CDR1 SNHLY, CDR2 FYNNEI. CDR3 sequence: CASIWQGAQAFF. The CDR3 DNA sequence: TGTGCCAGCATATGGCAGGGGGCCCAAGCTTTCTTT.

CDR3 residues: CASQSQGANEKLFF. The CDR3 coding sequence is TGTGCCAGTCAATCACAGGGGGCTAATGAAAAACTGTTTTTT. The chain combines TRBV2 with TRBJ1-4, with 8 bases aligning to TRBD1. The CDR3 runs 14 residues. CDR1 is SNHLY and CDR2 is FYNNEI in the germline V gene. Trimming removed 9 bases from V and 3 bases from J; junction bases left unmatched: 6.

J is TRBJ2-1 and V is TRBV11-3; D is perhaps TRBD1 (7 bases). The CDR3 is 13 residues long. The germline V gene has CDR1 SGHNT and CDR2 YENEEA. The V end was cut by 8 bases, the J end by 9 bases, with 17 bases between. Here the CDR3 DNA reads TGTGCCAGCGCGCCCAGGGGGGTAGGTGAGCAGTTCTTC. Translation: CASAPRGVGEQFF.

This clone is classed as medium-sized. This chain links TRBV2 with TRBJ2-7; 12 positions match TRBD2. Germline lookup yields CDR1 SNHLY and CDR2 FYNNEI. The CDR3 consists of 15 residues. Trimming cost V 6 bases and J 2 bases; bases outside gene matches: 5. CDR3 DNA sequence: TGTGCCAGCAGGCAAGCTAGCGGGGGGGCCTACGAGCAGTACTTC. Translated, it gives CASRQASGGAYEQYF. The variable domain in full, with the rest retrieved from reference TRBV2 and TRBJ2-7, is EPEVTQTPSHQVTQMGQEVILRCVPISNHLYFYWYRQILGQKVEFLVSFYNNEISEKSEIFDDQFSVERPDGSNFTLKIRSTKLEDSAMYFCASRQASGGAYEQYFGPGTRLTVT.

Turning to this clone: It may be a read error: a sequence one base away is much more abundant. The sample contains more than one DNA sequence encoding this CDR3. CDR3 DNA sequence: TGCGCCAGCAGCTTTGGGGCTCAAGAGACCCAGTACTTC. Amino acids: CASSFGAQETQYF. This chain joins TRBV5-1 and TRBJ2-5; a possible D gene is TRBD1 (5 bases). The CDR3 covers 13 residues. Looked up from germline, CDR1 is SGHRS and CDR2 is YFSETQ. Trimming took 2 bases from V and 2 from J, leaving 7 bases between them. Full variable domain (outside the CDR3, taken from reference TRBV5-1 and TRBJ2-5): KAGVTQTPRYLIKTRGQQVTLSCSPISGHRSVSWYQQTPGQGLQFLFEYFSETQRNKGNFPGRFSGRQFSNSRSEMNVSTLELGDSALYLCASSFGAQETQYFGPGTRLLVL.

Only a few counts were recorded for this clone. The chain has TRBV6-6 and TRBJ2-1; 8 bases fit TRBD2. Germline CDR1 is MNHNY and CDR2 is SVGAGI (reference sequence). Trimming cost V 2 bases and J 9 bases; bases outside gene matches: 9. The CDR3 spans 15 residues. CDR3 nucleotides: TGTGCCAGCAGTTACGAAGCGGGAGTTGTGGGTGAGCAGTTCTTC. Protein product: CASSYEAGVVGEQFF.

The V gene is TRBV7-2, the J gene TRBJ2-2; D gene unclear. Germline V CDR1 and CDR2: SGHTA, FQGNSA. This CDR3 is built from 13 residues. With 6 bases removed from V and 4 bases from J, the gap between germline ends came to 9 bases. CDR3 sequence reads: CASSSKITGELFF. The CDR3, as DNA: TGTGCCAGCAGTTCAAAGATCACCGGGGAGCTGTTTTTT. Supplemented by reference TRBV7-2 and TRBJ2-2, the full variable domain reads GAGVSQSPSNKVTEKGKDVELRCDPISGHTALYWYRQSLGQGLEFLIYFQGNSAPDKSGLPSDRFSAERTGGSVSTLTIQRTQQEDSAVYLCASSSKITGELFFGEGSRLTVL.

As concerns this clone: An end of the junction does not agree with germline; a read error may underlie this. The genes are TRBV10-3 and TRBJ1-1; 9 nucleotides align to TRBD1. This CDR3 has 15 amino acids. Germline CDR1 ENHRY, CDR2 SYGVKD. The CDR3 DNA sequence: TGTGCCATCAGTGGGTCACAGGGGGCGGAAGATGGGGCTACCTTT. Translated: CAISGSQGAEDGATF.

The chain combines TRBV7-2 with TRBJ2-7; no firm D call. Germline V gene sequence: CDR1 SGHTA, CDR2 FQGNSA. Trimming removed 5 bases from V and 1 base from J, with 6 bases in between. This CDR3 has 12 residues. Here the CDR3 DNA reads TGTGCCAGCAGCACCCGATCCTACGAGCAGTACTTC. Protein product: CASSTRSYEQYF.

In its sample, this clone was seen a few times. This rearrangement joins TRBV6-2 or TRBV6-3 to TRBJ2-2; D gene ambiguous. The CDR3 is made up of 13 amino acids. Germline V gene lookup returns CDR1 MNHEY and CDR2 SVGEGT. Trimming shortened V by 4 bases and J by 6 bases, and 9 bases separated the two germline ends. The CDR3 sequence is CASSSALAGELFF. The CDR3 DNA reads TGTGCCAGCAGTTCAGCGCTTGCCGGGGAGCTGTTTTTT.